This T cell receptor (beta chain) originates from a study of blood T cells in healthy people across ages. Germline CDR1 LGHDT, CDR2 YNNKEL (reference sequence). The CDR3 extends over 15 amino acids. J lost 8 bases, V lost 7 bases, and 12 bases had no gene match. Next came a second PCR, run for about 7 to 12 cycles, which used a sample-barcoded 5' primer along with a J-beta primer mix. TCRdb reanalysed the 5' RACE reads using MiXCR and keeps one entry per CDR3 protein. The sample consists of 500,000 to 650,000 distinct CDR3 sequences, roughly a quarter of them appearing once. This sample also appeared in a second study, on T cells of mothers and their children.

This receptor was identified in a boy younger than 10 in good health. The chain carries TRBV3-1 and TRBJ2-2, with TRBD2 matching over 8 bases. Sequences were obtained from blood. CDR3 sequence (DNA): TGTGCCAGCACCCCCCGGGGAGCGGGAGAGGGGGAGCTGTTTTTT. Encoded protein: CASTPRGAGEGELFF. The full variable domain, in which reference TRBV3-1 and TRBJ2-2 provide the parts outside the CDR3, is DTAVSQTPKYLVTQMGNDKSIKCEQNLGHDTMYWYKQDSKKFLKIMFSYNNKELIINETVPNRFSPKSPDKAHLNLHINSLELGDSAVYFCASTPRGAGEGELFFGEGSRLTVL.